The text below deals with one T cell receptor (beta chain). Its cognate antigen is unknown. The source of the sample is a study of response to subunit inactivated influenza vaccine. Whole-study results and caveats: The authors offered the suggestion that each seasonal influenza vaccination recruits few new T cells.

CDR3 length: 15 amino acids. The V segment lost 4 bases and the J segment 0 bases; nucleotides outside the gene matches: 4. Germline V gives CDR1 SGHNT, CDR2 YYREEE (reference sequence). TCRdb reanalysed the RT-PCR reads using MiXCR and keeps one entry per CDR3 protein. The sample consists of about 800,000 distinct CDR3 sequences, 20% to 25% of them appearing once. This TCR was sampled from a man between 45 and 60 years old who received an inactivated influenza vaccine. Sequenced here: PBMCs from blood, sampled 5 days after vaccination. V and J are TRBV5-4 and TRBJ2-7; 10 nucleotides align to TRBD2. CDR3 coding DNA: TGTGCCAGCAGCGCAAGCGGGGGGGCCTCCTACGAGCAGTACTTC. Encoded protein: CASSASGGASYEQYF.